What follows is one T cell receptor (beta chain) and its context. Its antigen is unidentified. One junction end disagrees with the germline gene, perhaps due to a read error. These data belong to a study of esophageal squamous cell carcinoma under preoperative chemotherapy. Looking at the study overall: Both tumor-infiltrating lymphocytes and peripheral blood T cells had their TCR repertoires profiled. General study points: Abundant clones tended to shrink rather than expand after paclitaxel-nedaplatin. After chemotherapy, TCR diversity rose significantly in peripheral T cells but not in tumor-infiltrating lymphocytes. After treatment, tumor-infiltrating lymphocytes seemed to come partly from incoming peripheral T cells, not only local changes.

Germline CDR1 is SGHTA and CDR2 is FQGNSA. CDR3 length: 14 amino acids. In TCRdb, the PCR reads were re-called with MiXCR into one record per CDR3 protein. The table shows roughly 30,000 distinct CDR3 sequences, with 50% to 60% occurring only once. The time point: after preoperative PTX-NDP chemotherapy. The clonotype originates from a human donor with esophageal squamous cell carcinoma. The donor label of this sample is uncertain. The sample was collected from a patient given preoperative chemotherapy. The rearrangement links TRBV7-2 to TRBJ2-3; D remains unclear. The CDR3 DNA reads TGTGCCAGGAGCGCCCGCCGGAGCCCAGATACCCAGTATTTC. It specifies CARSARRSPDTQYF.